Listed below are T cell receptor beta chains from one sample, sequenced in a study of blood T cell repertoires in COVID-19. Method: immunoSEQ multiplex PCR; TCRdb's copy keeps in-frame clones and lacks some. The sample contains about 220,000 clones, 82% of which appear only once. Material for sequencing was peripheral blood. The source is a woman over 75 with acute or convalescent COVID-19. Both conserved end residues are part of each CDR3. D genes are given only for firm matches. Rows may omit the clone size; those that give it use once, few, many or a size class.

CASSLGAYYGYTF,TGTGCCAGCAGTTTAGGGGCTTACTATGGCTACACCTTC,13,-,TRBJ1-2,-,TRBV28
CASSFQGQSSSSGNTIYF,TGCGCCAGCAGCTTCCAGGGACAGTCCTCAAGCTCTGGAAACACCATATATTTT,18,TRBD1,TRBJ1-3,-,TRBV5-1
CASSLSMRQGDEKLFF,TGCGCCAGCAGCTTGAGCATGCGGCAGGGGGATGAAAAACTGTTTTTT,16,TRBD1,TRBJ1-4,-,TRBV5-1
CSVQTGVGSPLHF,TGCAGCGTACAGACAGGGGTTGGGTCACCCCTCCACTTT,13,TRBD1,TRBJ1-6,few,TRBV29-1
CASSLASGGTYEQYF,TGCGCCAGCAGCTTGGCTAGCGGGGGCACCTACGAGCAGTACTTC,15,TRBD2,TRBJ2-7,once,TRBV5-1
CASSLDRQETQYF,TGTGCCAGCAGCCTGGACAGACAAGAGACCCAGTACTTC,13,-,TRBJ2-5,once,TRBV7-9
CASGRAGSGNTIYF,TGTGCCAGCGGGCGGGCAGGCTCTGGAAACACCATATATTTT,14,-,TRBJ1-3,-,TRBV28
CASSLLLQISSVPNTGELFF,TGTGCCAGCAGTTTACTTCTACAGATAAGTAGCGTCCCGAACACCGGGGAGCTGTTTTTT,20,-,TRBJ2-2,-,TRBV27
CASSLNGAPHQPQHF,TGCGCCAGCAGCTTGAATGGGGCTCCCCATCAGCCCCAGCATTTT,15,-,TRBJ1-5,-,TRBV5-1
CASSPSGGLVTEAFF,TGTGCCAGCAGCCCGAGCGGAGGTCTAGTGACTGAAGCTTTCTTT,15,-,TRBJ1-1,-,TRBV7-9
CASSLEQGALGNSPLHF,TGTGCCAGCAGCCTCGAGCAGGGGGCATTGGGAAATTCACCCCTCCACTTT,17,TRBD1,TRBJ1-6,large,TRBV16
CASSPLGGFSGNTIYF,TGTGCCAGCTCACCATTAGGGGGATTCTCTGGAAACACCATATATTTT,16,-,TRBJ1-3,-,TRBV18
CASSLVAGSHNSPLHF,TGTGCCAGCAGCTTAGTAGCAGGGTCACATAATTCACCCCTCCACTTT,16,-,TRBJ1-6,once,TRBV7-2
CASSIGVEGNEQFF,TGTGCCAGTAGTATAGGGGTCGAGGGTAATGAGCAGTTCTTC,14,-,TRBJ2-1,once,TRBV19
CASSVGRRQGAQETQYF,TGTGCCAGCAGCGTAGGTCGGCGGCAGGGGGCCCAAGAGACCCAGTACTTC,17,TRBD1,TRBJ2-5,-,TRBV9
CASSRDWGMNTEAFF,TGTGCCAGCAGCCGGGACTGGGGCATGAACACTGAAGCTTTCTTT,15,-,TRBJ1-1,-,TRBV7-9
CASSRDTSYEQYF,TGTGCCAGCAGCCGTGACACCTCCTACGAGCAGTACTTC,13,-,TRBJ2-7,once,TRBV7-9
CASSLLGGNQPQHF,TGTGCCAGCAGCTTATTAGGGGGCAATCAGCCCCAGCATTTT,14,-,TRBJ1-5,-,TRBV11-2
CASSLAQDSYGYTF,TGTGCCAGCAGCTTAGCGCAGGACAGCTATGGCTACACCTTC,14,-,TRBJ1-2,-,TRBV7-8
CATSGPRAEAFF,TGTGCCACCAGTGGCCCCAGGGCTGAAGCTTTCTTT,12,-,TRBJ1-1,-,TRBV24-1